This T cell receptor beta chain originates from a study of blood T cell repertoires in COVID-19. Study context: PBMCs, B-cell-depleted T cells, or T cells provided the cDNA or gDNA that made up the material.

CDR3 length equals 15 residues. Looked up from germline, CDR1 is SGHAT and CDR2 is FQNNGV. V lost 1 base to trimming and J lost 1 base, with 10 bases between them. Original processing methods: Reference gene primer amplification yielded estimated nucleated cell counts. Sequenced by immunoSEQ multiplex PCR; TCRdb stores in-frame clones only, minus some. V and J calls and clone size are those listed in that table; D and trimming were worked out from the DNA. Altogether 130,000 to 150,000 clones are present, 75% to 90% being singletons, with the ten largest covering about 1.8%. The chain links TRBV11-2 to TRBJ2-5; D is possibly TRBD2 (5 bases). The specimen was peripheral blood. The origin of this receptor is a woman between 45 and 60 years old with acute or convalescent COVID-19. CDR3 amino acids: CASSLGENLQETQYF. In nucleotides, the CDR3 is TGTGCCAGCAGCTTAGGGGAGAACCTCCAAGAGACCCAGTACTTC.